Shown below are 24 T cell receptor beta chains from a single sample sequenced in a study of blood T cell repertoires in COVID-19. Assay: immunoSEQ multiplex PCR; the TCRdb copy retains only in-frame clones and omits some. This table has 310,000 or so clones, approximately 90% appearing once. Sequencing used PBMCs or T cells enriched from blood (not recorded which). These receptor sequences come from a young woman who had recovered from COVID-19.

The chain carries TRBV9 and TRBJ1-1, with D maybe TRBD1 (6 bases). CDR3 size: 17 residues. Trimming pared 3 bases from V and 1 base from J, leaving 19 bases between. Germline loops: CDR1 SGDLS, CDR2 YYNGEE. The DNA of the CDR3 is TGTGCCAGCAGCGAACCGGAAGACTTGACAGGGAACACTGAAGCTTTCTTT. The encoded protein is CASSEPEDLTGNTEAFF.

As for this clone: Relative to the germline gene, one junction end is altered; a read error may explain this. Different DNA sequences within this sample yield the same CDR3. The chain carries TRBV29-1 and TRBJ2-7; tentatively, D is TRBD2 (5 bases). The CDR3 runs 12 residues. Germline values: CDR1 SQVTM, CDR2 ANQGSEA. CDR3: CSVDEGTYEQYF. In DNA, the CDR3 is TGCAGCGTTGATGAGGGTACCTATGAGCAGTACTTC.

This sequence joins TRBV11-2 and TRBJ2-2, with D possibly TRBD1 on 6 matching bases. The CDR3 sequence is 17 residues long. Germline CDR1 is SGHAT and CDR2 is FQNNGV. The germline V and J ends were trimmed by 5 bases and 0 bases, with 16 bases remaining between them. CDR3 amino acids: CASSTYRDTPNTGELFF. The DNA of the CDR3 is TGTGCCAGCAGCACCTATCGGGACACCCCGAACACCGGGGAGCTGTTTTTT.

The chain combines TRBV19 with TRBJ2-1; D perhaps matches TRBD2 (7 bases). This CDR3 comprises 18 residues. Deletions cut 1 base from V and 5 bases from J, with 21 bases between. Per germline, CDR1 LNHDA and CDR2 SQIVND (reference sequence). The CDR3 DNA sequence: TGTGCCAGTAGTATAGTCCTTTTGTGGGGGGGCCGAGACAATGAGCAGTTCTTC. Its translation is CASSIVLLWGGRDNEQFF.

This clone was counted once. The gene calls are TRBV5-4 and TRBJ1-3; unclear D gene. Germline CDR1 SGHNT, CDR2 YYREEE (reference sequence). V dropped 3 bases and J dropped 4 bases, with 8 bases sitting between them. The length of the CDR3 is 13 residues. Here the CDR3 DNA reads TGTGCCAGCAGCTGGGAGCGGGGAAACACCATATATTTT. Its protein is CASSWERGNTIYF.

The chain links TRBV10-3 to TRBJ2-2, with D tentatively TRBD2 (7 bases). V gave up 10 bases and J gave up 1 base, with 16 bases separating them. This CDR3 is built from 15 residues. The germline V gene encodes CDR1 ENHRY and CDR2 SYGVKD. The CDR3 region is CATVGGPGNTGELFF. CDR3 nucleotide sequence: TGTGCCACCGTGGGGGGGCCAGGGAACACCGGGGAGCTGTTTTTT.

This clone was found once. V gene TRBV5-1 combines with J gene TRBJ1-1; 7 bases agree with TRBD1. Germline lookup yields CDR1 SGHRS and CDR2 YFSETQ. This CDR3 spans 15 amino acids. The ends lost 4 bases at V and 1 base at J; junction bases unmatched: 7. Here the CDR3 reads CASSPLTGTNTEAFF. The CDR3 DNA follows: TGCGCCAGCAGCCCTCTGACAGGGACGAACACTGAAGCTTTCTTT.

The chain couples TRBV6-2 or TRBV6-3 to TRBJ2-6, with D hard to call. Germline V gives CDR1 MNHEY, CDR2 SVGEGT. V was trimmed by 3 bases and J by 2 bases, leaving 2 bases between them. The CDR3 runs 13 residues. In DNA, the CDR3 is TGTGCCAGCAGTTATACTGGGGCCAACGTCCTGACTTTC. Amino acid sequence: CASSYTGANVLTF.

V and J are TRBV4-2 and TRBJ1-4; possibly TRBD1 for D (6 bases). The germline V and J ends were trimmed by 10 bases and 4 bases, with 22 bases remaining between them. CDR1 is LGHNA, CDR2 YNFKEQ, per germline. The length of the CDR3 is 16 residues. The CDR3 coding sequence is TGTGCCACCGGAGTAACCGTCGGACAGCTTAATGAAAAACTGTTTTTT. This gives the protein CATGVTVGQLNEKLFF.

The chain employs TRBV6-1 and TRBJ2-3; 7 bases fit TRBD1. The CDR3 loop spans 16 amino acids. CDR1 is MNHNS, CDR2 SASEGT, per germline. Unmatched junction bases numbered 11, after V lost 0 bases and J lost 8 bases. CDR3 nucleotide sequence: TGTGCCAGCAGTGAAGCCGACAGGGCACTCGAACGTACGCAGTATTTT. This translates into CASSEADRALERTQYF.

This clone showed up just a few times. The chain links TRBV7-9 to TRBJ1-2, with D perhaps matching TRBD1 (6 bases). The germline V gene has CDR1 SEHNR and CDR2 FQNEAQ (reference sequence). The CDR3 runs to 15 residues. V lost 2 bases to trimming and J lost 8 bases, with 18 bases between them. The CDR3 sequence is CASSLQRTDPIGYTF. The DNA of the CDR3 is TGTGCCAGCAGCTTACAAAGGACAGACCCTATAGGCTACACCTTC.

The rearrangement uses TRBV2 and TRBJ1-5, with TRBD1 as a possible D gene (6 bases). CDR1 is SNHLY and CDR2 is FYNNEI in the germline V gene. Trimming pared 8 bases from V and 8 bases from J, leaving 16 bases between. The CDR3 is made up of 13 amino acids. The CDR3 region is CASGGGGREPQHF. CDR3 sequence (DNA): TGTGCCAGCGGGGGCGGAGGTCGGGAGCCCCAGCATTTT.

This clone was seen a handful of times. The CDR3 bases are TGTGCCAGCAGTCCGAGATACTCTGGGGCCAACGTCCTGACTTTC. Translating gives CASSPRYSGANVLTF. This chain joins TRBV27 and TRBJ2-6; D uncertain. The CDR3 contains 15 residues. Germline CDR1 and CDR2: MNHEY and SMNVEV (reference sequence). V lost 5 bases, J lost 0 bases, and 8 bases lay in between.

The rearrangement joins TRBV7-2 to TRBJ2-5, with 9 positions matching TRBD2. This CDR3 has 15 amino acids. Germline-derived CDR1 and CDR2 are SGHTA and FQGNSA. J gave up 2 bases and V 4 bases, and 5 bases lay outside the gene matches. CDR3 sequence reads: CASSSGSGRQETQYF. The CDR3 DNA follows: TGTGCCAGCAGCTCCGGTAGCGGGAGACAAGAGACCCAGTACTTC.

The CDR3 region has the DNA TGCGCCAGCAGCTCCGGACAGGGGGCGGGTCGGGAGACCCAGTACTTC. Translating it yields CASSSGQGAGRETQYF. The chain joins TRBV5-1 to TRBJ2-5, with 11 bases fitting TRBD1. Germline V gene lookup returns CDR1 SGHRS and CDR2 YFSETQ. There are 16 residues in the CDR3. The J segment lost 5 bases and the V segment lost 3 bases, leaving 9 bases of the junction unmatched.

V gene TRBV5-4 combines with J gene TRBJ1-4; D is unresolved. The CDR3 sequence is 13 residues long. V lost 3 bases, J lost 5 bases, and 8 bases lay in between. CDR1 is SGHNT, CDR2 YYREEE, per germline (reference sequence). The chain's CDR3 is CASSSGKNEKLFF. The CDR3 nucleotides are TGTGCCAGCAGCTCGGGGAAGAATGAAAAACTGTTTTTT.

The CDR3 protein is CASSDGQGTNYGYTF. The CDR3 nucleotides are TGTGCCAGCAGTGACGGACAGGGGACTAACTATGGCTACACCTTC. V and J are TRBV6-4 and TRBJ1-2; 9 bases are shared with TRBD1. This CDR3 has 15 residues. Per germline, CDR1 MRHNA and CDR2 SNTAGT. The J segment lost 0 bases and the V segment lost 2 bases, leaving 1 base of the junction unmatched.

This clone has only one observation. This sequence joins TRBV18 and TRBJ1-5, with D maybe TRBD1 (5 bases). CDR3 length: 15 residues. The germline V gene has CDR1 KGHSH and CDR2 LQKENI. V lost 3 bases to trimming and J lost 3 bases, with 12 bases between them. CDR3 DNA sequence: TGTGCCAGCTCACCCGGGGGAGGCGCCAATCAGCCCCAGCATTTT. Its protein is CASSPGGGANQPQHF.

The chain couples TRBV5-1 to TRBJ1-5; TRBD1 agrees at 7 bases. Germline V gene data show CDR1 as SGHRS and CDR2 as YFSETQ. The V gene end was trimmed by 4 bases and the J gene end by 2 bases; junction bases not matched to a gene: 6. The length of the CDR3 is 15 residues. The CDR3 sequence: CASSPAGTGNQPQHF. The CDR3 DNA reads as TGCGCCAGCAGCCCGGCGGGGACAGGCAATCAGCCCCAGCATTTT.

The chain has TRBV4-3 and TRBJ1-2; D gene uncertain. Trimming shortened V by 4 bases and J by 2 bases, and 17 bases separated the two germline ends. Germline CDR1 is LGHNA and CDR2 is YSLEER. This CDR3 spans 16 amino acids. The DNA of the CDR3 is TGCGCCAGCAGCCCAGATGTGGGGAGGACGAACTATGGCTACACCTTC. It specifies CASSPDVGRTNYGYTF.

V usage is TRBV19 and J usage is TRBJ2-7; 8 bases align to TRBD1. This CDR3 comprises 15 residues. Trimming took 7 bases from V and 3 from J; bases not matched to a gene: 11. From germline, CDR1 is LNHDA and CDR2 SQIVND (reference sequence). The CDR3 nucleotides are TGTGCCAGTACCACCGTAGCAGGGGGCCTCTACGAGCAGTACTTC. This codes for CASTTVAGGLYEQYF.

This clone occurred once. The chain links TRBV4-3 to TRBJ1-4; D might be TRBD1 (6 bases). CDR3 size: 15 residues. V shed 2 bases and J shed 2 bases, with 9 bases lying between them. The germline V gene encodes CDR1 LGHNA and CDR2 YSLEER. The CDR3 DNA reads as TGCGCCAGCAGCCAAACAGGGCTGACTAATGAAAAACTGTTTTTT. This sequence encodes CASSQTGLTNEKLFF.

The chain recombines TRBV6-5 with TRBJ1-2; TRBD1 might be the D (5 bases). CDR1 and CDR2 (germline): MNHEY, SVGAGI. V lost 8 bases and J 8 bases, leaving 21 bases between the germline ends. This CDR3 is 14 amino acids long. CDR3 protein: CASLDPGTRGGYTF. The DNA of the CDR3 is TGTGCCAGCCTTGACCCCGGGACTCGAGGGGGCTACACCTTC.

The rearrangement joins TRBV7-9 to TRBJ1-1; D is ambiguous. V was cut by 0 bases and J by 5 bases, with 13 bases left in between. The CDR3 has 15 amino acids. In germline, CDR1 is SEHNR, CDR2 FQNEAQ (reference sequence). The CDR3 sequence is CASSLATTSRTEAFF. CDR3 coding DNA: TGTGCCAGCAGCTTAGCCACGACAAGTCGGACTGAAGCTTTCTTT.